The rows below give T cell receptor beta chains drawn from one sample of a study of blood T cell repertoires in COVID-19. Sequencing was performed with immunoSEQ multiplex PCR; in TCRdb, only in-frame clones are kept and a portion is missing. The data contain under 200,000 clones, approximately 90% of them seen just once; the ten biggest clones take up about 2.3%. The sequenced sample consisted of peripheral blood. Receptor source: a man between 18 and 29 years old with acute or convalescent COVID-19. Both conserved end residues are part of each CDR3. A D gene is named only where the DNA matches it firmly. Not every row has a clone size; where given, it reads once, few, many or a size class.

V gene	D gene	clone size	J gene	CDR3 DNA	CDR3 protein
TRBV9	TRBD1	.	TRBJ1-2	TGTGCCAGCAGCGCCTACGACAGGGCTAACTATGGCTACACCTTC	CASSAYDRANYGYTF
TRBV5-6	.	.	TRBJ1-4	TGTGCCAGCAGAGTGCACGCCGGGAATATTAATGAAAAACTGTTTTTT	CASRVHAGNINEKLFF
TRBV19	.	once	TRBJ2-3	TGTGCCAGTAGCCCGGGGCGGGACAGCTTGGATACGCAGTATTTT	CASSPGRDSLDTQYF
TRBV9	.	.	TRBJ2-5	TGTGCCAGCAGCGCTCAAGAGACCCAGTACTTC	CASSAQETQYF
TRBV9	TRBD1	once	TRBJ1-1	TGTGCCAGCAGTGAACAGGGGACTGAAGCTTTCTTT	CASSEQGTEAFF
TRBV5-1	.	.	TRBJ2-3	TGCGCCAGCAGCTTGGCCTGGCAGGGTGGCACAGATACGCAGTATTTT	CASSLAWQGGTDTQYF
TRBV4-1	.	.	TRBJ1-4	TGCGCCAGCAGCCAAGATCTAGGGCCTCAGGGAAAACTGTTTTTT	CASSQDLGPQGKLFF
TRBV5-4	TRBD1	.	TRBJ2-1	TGTGCCAGCAGCGGGACAGTCAATGAGCAGTTCTTC	CASSGTVNEQFF
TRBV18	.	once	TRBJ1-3	TGTGCCAGCTCCCCAGGGAGTTCTGGAAACACCATATATTTT	CASSPGSSGNTIYF
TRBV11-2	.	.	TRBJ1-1	TGTGCCAGCAACACCCCCACAGGGGAAGCTTTCTTT	CASNTPTGEAFF
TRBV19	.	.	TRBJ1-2	TGTGCCAGTAGTCTGTCGGGTGGGTATGGCTACACCTTC	CASSLSGGYGYTF
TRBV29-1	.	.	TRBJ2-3	TGCAGCGTTGAAGTGTACGGGACAGATACGCAGTATTTT	CSVEVYGTDTQYF
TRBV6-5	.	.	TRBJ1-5	TGTGCCAGCAGTTATAACATAAATCAGCCCCAGCATTTT	CASSYNINQPQHF
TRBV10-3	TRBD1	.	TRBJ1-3	TGTGCCATCACCGAGACAGGGGACGGAAACACCATATATTTT	CAITETGDGNTIYF
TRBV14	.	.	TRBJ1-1	TGTGCCAGCAGCCAAGATCGGGGTTGGCAGCCCCGGGATGAAGCTTTCTTT	CASSQDRGWQPRDEAFF
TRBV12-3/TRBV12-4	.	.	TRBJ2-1	TGTGCCAGCAGTTTTGGCGGGGTTCGGGAGCAGTTCTTC	CASSFGGVREQFF
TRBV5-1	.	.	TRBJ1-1	TGCGCCAGCAGCTTGGTCGGTTCGGGGTTTGAGGCGACTGAAGCTTTCTTT	CASSLVGSGFEATEAFF
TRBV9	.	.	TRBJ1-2	TGTGCCAGCAGCCCACAGACAGGTCTAACTAACTATGGCTACACCTTC	CASSPQTGLTNYGYTF
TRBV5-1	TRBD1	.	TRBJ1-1	TGCGCCAGCAGCTTGGAAGGGCAGGGGACAGCGAACACTGAAGCTTTCTTT	CASSLEGQGTANTEAFF
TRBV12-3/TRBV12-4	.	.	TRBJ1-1	TGTGCCAGCAGTTCGGGGGGAGCGGTAGCTTTCTTT	CASSSGGAVAFF
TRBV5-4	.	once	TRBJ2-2	TGTGCCAGCAGTACCCCGGGGGTGGCCGGGGAGCTGTTTTTT	CASSTPGVAGELFF
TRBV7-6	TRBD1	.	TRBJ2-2	TGTGCCAGCAGCTCTTTTAGGACAGGGACAACCGGGGAGCTGTTTTTT	CASSSFRTGTTGELFF
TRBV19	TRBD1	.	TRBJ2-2	TGTGCCAGTGAGAAGAGACAGGGAAACACCGGGGAGCTGTTTTTT	CASEKRQGNTGELFF
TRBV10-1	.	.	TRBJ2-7	TGCGCCAGCAGTGAGAGGGCGGGATTGAACGAGCAGTACTTC	CASSERAGLNEQYF
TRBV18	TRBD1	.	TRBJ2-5	TGTGCCAGCTCACCTGGGACCGGGACAGGGAGAGGGGAGACCCAGTACTTC	CASSPGTGTGRGETQYF